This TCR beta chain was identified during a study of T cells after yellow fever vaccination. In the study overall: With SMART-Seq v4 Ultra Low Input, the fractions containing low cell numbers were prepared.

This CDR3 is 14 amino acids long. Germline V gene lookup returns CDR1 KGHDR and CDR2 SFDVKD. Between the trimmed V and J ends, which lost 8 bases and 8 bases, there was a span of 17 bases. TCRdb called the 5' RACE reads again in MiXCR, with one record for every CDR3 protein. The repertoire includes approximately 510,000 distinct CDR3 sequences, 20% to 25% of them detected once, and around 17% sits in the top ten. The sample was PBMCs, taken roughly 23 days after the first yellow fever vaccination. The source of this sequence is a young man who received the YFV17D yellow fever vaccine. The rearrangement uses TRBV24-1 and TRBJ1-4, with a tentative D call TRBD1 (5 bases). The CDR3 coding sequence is TGTGCCACCACCAGGGAGGGATTTCGGGAAAAACTGTTTTTT. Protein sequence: CATTREGFREKLFF.